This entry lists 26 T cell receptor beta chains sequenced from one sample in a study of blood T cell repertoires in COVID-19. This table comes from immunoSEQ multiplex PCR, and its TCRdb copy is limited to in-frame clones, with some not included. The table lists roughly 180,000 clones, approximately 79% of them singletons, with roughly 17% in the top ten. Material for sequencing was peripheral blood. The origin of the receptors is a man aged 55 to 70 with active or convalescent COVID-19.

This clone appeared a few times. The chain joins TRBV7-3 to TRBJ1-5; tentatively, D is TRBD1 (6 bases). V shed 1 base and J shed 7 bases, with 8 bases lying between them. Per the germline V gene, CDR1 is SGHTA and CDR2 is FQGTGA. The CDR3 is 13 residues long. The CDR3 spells CASSLKGGQPQHF. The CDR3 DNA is TGTGCCAGCAGCTTAAAGGGGGGGCAGCCCCAGCATTTT.

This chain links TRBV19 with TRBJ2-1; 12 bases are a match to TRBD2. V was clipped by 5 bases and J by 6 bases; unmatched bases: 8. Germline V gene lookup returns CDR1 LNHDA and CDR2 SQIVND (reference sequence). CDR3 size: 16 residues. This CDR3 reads CASSWKTSGSGNEQFF. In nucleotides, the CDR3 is TGTGCCAGTAGTTGGAAGACTAGCGGGAGTGGCAATGAGCAGTTCTTC.

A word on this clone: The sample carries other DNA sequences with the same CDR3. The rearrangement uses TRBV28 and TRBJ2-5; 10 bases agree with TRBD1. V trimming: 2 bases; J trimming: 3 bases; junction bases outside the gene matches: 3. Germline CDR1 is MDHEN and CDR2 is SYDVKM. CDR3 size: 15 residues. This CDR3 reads CASSLAGTGEETQYF. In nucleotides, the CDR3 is TGTGCCAGCAGTTTAGCCGGGACAGGGGAAGAGACCCAGTACTTC. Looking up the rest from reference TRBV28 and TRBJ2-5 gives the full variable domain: DVKVTQSSRYLVKRTGEKVFLECVQDMDHENMFWYRQDPGLGLRLIYFSYDVKMKEKGDIPEGYSVSREKKERFSLILESASTNQTSMYLCASSLAGTGEETQYFGPGTRLLVL.

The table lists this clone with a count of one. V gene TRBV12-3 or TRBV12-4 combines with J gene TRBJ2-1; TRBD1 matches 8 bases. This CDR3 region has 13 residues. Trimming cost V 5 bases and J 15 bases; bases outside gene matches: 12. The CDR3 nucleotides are TGTGCCAGCAGTCCAAGGGACAGGATCGGGTTGTTCTTC. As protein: CASSPRDRIGLFF.

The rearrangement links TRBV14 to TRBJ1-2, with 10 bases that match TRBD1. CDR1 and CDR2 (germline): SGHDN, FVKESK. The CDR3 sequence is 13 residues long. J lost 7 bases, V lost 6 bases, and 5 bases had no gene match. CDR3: CASRRTGGSGYTF. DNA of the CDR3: TGTGCCAGCAGACGGACAGGGGGGTCTGGCTACACCTTC.

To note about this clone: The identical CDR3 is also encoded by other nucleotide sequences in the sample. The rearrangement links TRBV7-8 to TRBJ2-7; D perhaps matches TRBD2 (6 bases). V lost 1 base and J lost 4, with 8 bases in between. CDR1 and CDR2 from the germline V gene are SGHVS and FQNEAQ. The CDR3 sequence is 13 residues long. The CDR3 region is CASSLVRGYEQYF. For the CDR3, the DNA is TGTGCCAGCAGCTTAGTTCGGGGGTACGAGCAGTACTTC.

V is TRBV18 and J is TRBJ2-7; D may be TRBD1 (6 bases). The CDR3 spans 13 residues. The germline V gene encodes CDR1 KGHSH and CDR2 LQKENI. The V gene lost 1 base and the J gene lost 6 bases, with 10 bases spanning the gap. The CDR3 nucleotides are TGTGCCAGCTCACCACAACAGGGTGTCGAGCAGTACTTC. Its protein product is CASSPQQGVEQYF.

The CDR3 loop is CASSSPGTVSYEQYF. CDR3 DNA: TGTGCCAGCAGCTCCCCAGGGACAGTCTCCTACGAGCAGTACTTC. The chain is built from TRBV28 and TRBJ2-7, with TRBD1 matching over 7 bases. Germline V gene data show CDR1 as MDHEN and CDR2 as SYDVKM. After removal of 6 bases from V and 0 bases from J, the junction contained 8 bases not matched to a gene. The CDR3 length is 15 residues.

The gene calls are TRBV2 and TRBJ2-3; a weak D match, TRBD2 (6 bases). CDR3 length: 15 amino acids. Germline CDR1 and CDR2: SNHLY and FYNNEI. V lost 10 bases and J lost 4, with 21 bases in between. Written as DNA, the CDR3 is TGTGCCATCCCCTTAGGGCGGGACGGACCAGATACGCAGTATTTT. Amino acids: CAIPLGRDGPDTQYF.

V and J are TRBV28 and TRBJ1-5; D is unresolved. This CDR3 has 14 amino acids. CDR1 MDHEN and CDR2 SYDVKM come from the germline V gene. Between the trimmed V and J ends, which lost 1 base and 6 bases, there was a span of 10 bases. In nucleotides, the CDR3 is TGTGCCAGCAGTTTATCACGGTCTCGTCAGCCCCAGCATTTT. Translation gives CASSLSRSRQPQHF.

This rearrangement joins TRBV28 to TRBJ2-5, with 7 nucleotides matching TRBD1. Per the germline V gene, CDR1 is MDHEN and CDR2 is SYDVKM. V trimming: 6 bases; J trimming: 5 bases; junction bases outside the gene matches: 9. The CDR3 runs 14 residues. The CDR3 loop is CASRSAGTDETQYF. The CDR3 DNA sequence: TGTGCCAGCAGGTCCGCCGGGACAGATGAGACCCAGTACTTC. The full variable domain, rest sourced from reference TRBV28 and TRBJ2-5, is DVKVTQSSRYLVKRTGEKVFLECVQDMDHENMFWYRQDPGLGLRLIYFSYDVKMKEKGDIPEGYSVSREKKERFSLILESASTNQTSMYLCASRSAGTDETQYFGPGTRLLVL.

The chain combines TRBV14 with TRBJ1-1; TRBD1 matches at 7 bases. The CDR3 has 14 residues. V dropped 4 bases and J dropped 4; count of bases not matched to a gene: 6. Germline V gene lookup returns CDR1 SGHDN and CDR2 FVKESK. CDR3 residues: CASSPRQGVTEAFF. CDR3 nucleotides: TGTGCCAGCAGCCCCCGACAGGGTGTCACTGAAGCTTTCTTT.

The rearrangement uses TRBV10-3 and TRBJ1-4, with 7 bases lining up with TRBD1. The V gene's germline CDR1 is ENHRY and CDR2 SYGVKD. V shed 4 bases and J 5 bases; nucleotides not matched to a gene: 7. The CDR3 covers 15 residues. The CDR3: CAISGRQGQNEKLFF. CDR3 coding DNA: TGTGCCATCAGTGGCCGACAGGGCCAAAATGAAAAACTGTTTTTT.

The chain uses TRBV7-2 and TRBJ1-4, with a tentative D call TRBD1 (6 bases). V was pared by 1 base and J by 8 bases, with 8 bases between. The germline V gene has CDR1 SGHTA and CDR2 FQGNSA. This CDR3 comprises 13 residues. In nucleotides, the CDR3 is TGTGCCAGCAGCTTAGGGGACAAAGAAAAACTGTTTTTT. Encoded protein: CASSLGDKEKLFF.

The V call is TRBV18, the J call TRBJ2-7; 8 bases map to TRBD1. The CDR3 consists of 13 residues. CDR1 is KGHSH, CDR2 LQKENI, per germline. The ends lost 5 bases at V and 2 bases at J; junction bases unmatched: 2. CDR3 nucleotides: TGTGCCAGCTCAGCACAGGGGGCCTACGAGCAGTACTTC. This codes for CASSAQGAYEQYF.

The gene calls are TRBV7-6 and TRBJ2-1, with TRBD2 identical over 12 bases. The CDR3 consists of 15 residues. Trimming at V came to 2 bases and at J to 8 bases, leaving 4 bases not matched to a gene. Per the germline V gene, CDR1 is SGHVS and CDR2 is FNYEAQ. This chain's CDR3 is CASSLLAGGPDEQFF. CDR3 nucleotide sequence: TGTGCCAGCAGCTTACTAGCGGGAGGGCCGGATGAGCAGTTCTTC.

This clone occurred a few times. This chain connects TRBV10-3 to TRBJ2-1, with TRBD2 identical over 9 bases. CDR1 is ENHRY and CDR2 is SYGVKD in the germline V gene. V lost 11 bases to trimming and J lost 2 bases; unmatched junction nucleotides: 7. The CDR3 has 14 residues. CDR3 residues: CAARTSETYNEQFF. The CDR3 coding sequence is TGTGCCGCCCGGACTAGCGAGACCTACAATGAGCAGTTCTTC.

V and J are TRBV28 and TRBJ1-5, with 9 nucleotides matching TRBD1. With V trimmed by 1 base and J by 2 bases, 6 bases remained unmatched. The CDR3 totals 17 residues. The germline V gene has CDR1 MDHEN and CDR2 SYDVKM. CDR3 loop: CASSLFETGGGNQPQHF. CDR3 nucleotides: TGTGCCAGCAGTTTATTCGAGACAGGGGGTGGCAATCAGCCCCAGCATTTT.

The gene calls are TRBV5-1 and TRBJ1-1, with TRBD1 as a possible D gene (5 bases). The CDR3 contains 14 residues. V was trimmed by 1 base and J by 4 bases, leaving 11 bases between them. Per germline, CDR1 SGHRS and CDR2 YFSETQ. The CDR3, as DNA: TGCGCCAGCAGCTTGAGCCACCAGGGCACTGAAGCTTTCTTT. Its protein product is CASSLSHQGTEAFF.

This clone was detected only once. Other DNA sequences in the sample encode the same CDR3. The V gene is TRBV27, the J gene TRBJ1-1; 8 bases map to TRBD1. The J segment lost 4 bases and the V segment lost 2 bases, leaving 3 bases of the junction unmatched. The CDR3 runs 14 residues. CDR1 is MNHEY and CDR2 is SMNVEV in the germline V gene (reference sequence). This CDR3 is CASSLGTGGTEAFF. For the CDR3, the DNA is TGTGCCAGCAGTTTAGGAACAGGGGGCACTGAAGCTTTCTTT.

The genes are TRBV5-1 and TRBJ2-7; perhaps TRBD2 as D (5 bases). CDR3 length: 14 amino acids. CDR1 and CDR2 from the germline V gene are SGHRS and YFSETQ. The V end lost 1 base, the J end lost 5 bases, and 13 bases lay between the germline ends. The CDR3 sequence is CASSLREWSHEQYF. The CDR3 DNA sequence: TGCGCCAGCAGCTTGAGGGAGTGGTCCCACGAGCAGTACTTC.

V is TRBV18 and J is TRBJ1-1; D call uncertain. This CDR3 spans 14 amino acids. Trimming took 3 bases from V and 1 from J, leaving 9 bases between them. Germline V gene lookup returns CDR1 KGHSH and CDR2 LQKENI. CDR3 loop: CASSPNSRNTEAFF. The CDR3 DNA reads TGTGCCAGCTCACCGAACAGCCGGAACACTGAAGCTTTCTTT. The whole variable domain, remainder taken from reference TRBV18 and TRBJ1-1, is NAGVMQNPRHLVRRRGQEARLRCSPMKGHSHVYWYRQLPEEGLKFMVYLQKENIIDESGMPKERFSAEFPKEGPSILRIQQVVRGDSAAYFCASSPNSRNTEAFFGQGTRLTVV.

CDR3 sequence: CASSWPQYEQYF. In DNA, the CDR3 is TGTGCCAGCAGCTGGCCCCAGTACGAGCAGTACTTC. The chain joins TRBV7-9 to TRBJ2-7; D call uncertain. Per germline, CDR1 SEHNR and CDR2 FQNEAQ (reference sequence). The CDR3 has 12 residues. The V gene lost 4 bases and the J gene lost 4 bases, with 8 bases spanning the gap.

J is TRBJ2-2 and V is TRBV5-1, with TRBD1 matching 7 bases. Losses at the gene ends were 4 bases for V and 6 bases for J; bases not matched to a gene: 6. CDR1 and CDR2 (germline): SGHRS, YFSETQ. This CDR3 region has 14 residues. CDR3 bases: TGCGCCAGCAGCGAAAGGACAGGACCCGGGGAGCTGTTTTTT. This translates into CASSERTGPGELFF.

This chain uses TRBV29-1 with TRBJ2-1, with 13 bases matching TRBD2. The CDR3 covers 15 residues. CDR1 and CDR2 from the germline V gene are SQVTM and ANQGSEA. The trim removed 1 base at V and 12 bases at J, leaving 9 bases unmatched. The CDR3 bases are TGCAGCGTTGAAGGGGTCGGGACTAGCGGGGTGGGGCAGTTCTTC. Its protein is CSVEGVGTSGVGQFF.

The CDR3 loop reads CASSDSVFPQGDQINYGYTF. The CDR3 DNA reads as TGTGCCAGCAGTGACTCCGTGTTCCCCCAGGGGGATCAAATCAACTATGGCTACACCTTC. The chain joins TRBV6-4 to TRBJ1-2; 7 bases map to TRBD1. V was pared by 0 bases and J by 2 bases, with 18 bases of the junction left unmatched. In germline, CDR1 is MRHNA, CDR2 SNTAGT. The CDR3 totals 20 residues.